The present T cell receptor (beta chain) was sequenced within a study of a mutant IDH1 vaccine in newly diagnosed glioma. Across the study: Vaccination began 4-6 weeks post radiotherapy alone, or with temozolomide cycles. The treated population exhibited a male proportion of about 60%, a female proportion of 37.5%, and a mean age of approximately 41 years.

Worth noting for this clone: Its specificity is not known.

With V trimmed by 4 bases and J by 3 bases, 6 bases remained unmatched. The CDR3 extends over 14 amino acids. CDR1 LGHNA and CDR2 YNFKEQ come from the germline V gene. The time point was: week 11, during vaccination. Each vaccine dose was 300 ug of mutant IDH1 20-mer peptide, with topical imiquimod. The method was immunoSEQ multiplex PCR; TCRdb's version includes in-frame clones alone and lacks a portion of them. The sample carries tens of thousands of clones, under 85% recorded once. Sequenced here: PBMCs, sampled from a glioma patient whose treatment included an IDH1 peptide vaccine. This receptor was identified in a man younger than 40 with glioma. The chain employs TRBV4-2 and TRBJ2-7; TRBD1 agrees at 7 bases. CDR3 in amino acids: CASSPRQGSYEQYF. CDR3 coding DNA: TGTGCCAGCAGCCCGCGACAGGGTAGCTACGAGCAGTACTTC.